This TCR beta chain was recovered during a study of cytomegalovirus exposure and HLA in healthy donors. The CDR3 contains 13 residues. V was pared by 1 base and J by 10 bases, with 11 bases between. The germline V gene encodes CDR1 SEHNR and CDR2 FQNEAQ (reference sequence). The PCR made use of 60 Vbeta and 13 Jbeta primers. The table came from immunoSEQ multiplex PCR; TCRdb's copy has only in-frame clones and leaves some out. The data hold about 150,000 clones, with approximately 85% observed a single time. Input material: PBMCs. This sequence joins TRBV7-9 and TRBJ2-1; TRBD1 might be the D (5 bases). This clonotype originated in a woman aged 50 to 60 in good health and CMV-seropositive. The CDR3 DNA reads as TGTGCCAGCAGCTTAGTTAGGGGCAGGGAGCAGTTCTTC. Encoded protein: CASSLVRGREQFF.